This entry is about one T cell receptor (beta chain). The CDR3 is made up of 12 amino acids. Trimming cost V 7 bases and J 1 base, with 8 bases left between them. CDR1 is SNHLY and CDR2 is FYNNEI in the germline V gene. The data stem from a study of OX40 agonist ivuxolimab in advanced cancers. Sequenced by immunoSEQ multiplex PCR; TCRdb stores in-frame clones only, minus some. The sample gives about 67,000 clones, 70% to 90% of which show up once; around 2% is in the top ten. This receptor was identified in an adult with an advanced solid tumor such as melanoma, head and neck, liver or kidney cancer. V usage is TRBV2 and J usage is TRBJ2-7, with no clear D. This sample comprised CD4+ or CD8+ T cells sorted from blood, obtained in a trial of the OX40 agonist ivuxolimab. The CDR3 protein is CASTVGSYEQYF. Written as DNA, the CDR3 is TGTGCCAGCACCGTTGGGTCCTACGAGCAGTACTTC.